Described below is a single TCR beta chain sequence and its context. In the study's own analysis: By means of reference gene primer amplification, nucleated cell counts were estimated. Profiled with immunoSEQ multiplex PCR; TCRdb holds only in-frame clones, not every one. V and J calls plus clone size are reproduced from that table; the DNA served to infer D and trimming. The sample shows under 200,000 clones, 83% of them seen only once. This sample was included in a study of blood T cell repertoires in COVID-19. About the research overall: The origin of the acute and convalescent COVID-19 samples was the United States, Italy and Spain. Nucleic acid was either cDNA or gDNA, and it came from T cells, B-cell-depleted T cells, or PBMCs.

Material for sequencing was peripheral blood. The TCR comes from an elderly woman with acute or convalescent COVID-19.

The CDR3 protein is CAWSRGTGVPGANVLTF. The CDR3 DNA follows: TGTGCCTGGAGCCGCGGGACAGGGGTACCTGGGGCCAACGTCCTGACTTTC. The chain has TRBV30 and TRBJ2-6, with TRBD1 identical over 10 bases. The germline V gene has CDR1 GTSNPN and CDR2 SVGIG (reference sequence). This CDR3 has 17 residues. The V gene end was trimmed by 3 bases and the J gene end by 2 bases; junction bases not matched to a gene: 7.